A selection of T cell receptor beta chains follows, all from one sample in a study of neoadjuvant nivolumab and ipilimumab in lung cancer. Libraries were prepared by immunoSEQ multiplex PCR; TCRdb keeps only in-frame clonotypes and omits some of them. The sample consists of approximately 5,000 clones, 91% of them appearing once. Sample: blood, taken after neoadjuvant nivolumab, alone or with ipilimumab, at or shortly before surgery. These receptors all come from an adult with non-small cell lung cancer. Some clones in this sample may be carry-over from other donors' samples. Each CDR3 is given with its conserved first and last residue. The order of the fields is D gene, CDR3 length, V gene, clone size, J gene, CDR3 DNA, CDR3 protein. D genes are given only for firm matches. Rows may omit the clone size; those that give it use once, few, many or a size class.

d_gene: -; len: 13; v_gene: TRBV19; abundance: -; j_gene: TRBJ2-5; CDR3nt: TGTGCCAGTAGTATTCAGGGGAGGGAGACCCAGTACTTC; CDR3aa: CASSIQGRETQYF
d_gene: -; len: 15; v_gene: TRBV5-1; abundance: -; j_gene: TRBJ1-1; CDR3nt: TGCGCCAGCACCCCGGGCCCCCGGGGATACACTGAAGCTTTCTTT; CDR3aa: CASTPGPRGYTEAFF
d_gene: -; len: 15; v_gene: TRBV6-5; abundance: -; j_gene: TRBJ1-1; CDR3nt: TGTGCCAGCAGTCGTCAACCGACAGGGAACACTGAAGCTTTCTTT; CDR3aa: CASSRQPTGNTEAFF
d_gene: TRBD1; len: 14; v_gene: TRBV5-1; abundance: -; j_gene: TRBJ2-7; CDR3nt: TGCGCCAGCAGCTTGGGACAGGGGGCCTACGAGCAGTACTTC; CDR3aa: CASSLGQGAYEQYF
d_gene: -; len: 13; v_gene: TRBV7-3; abundance: once; j_gene: TRBJ2-1; CDR3nt: TGTGCCAGCAGCCCCCAGAGGGCGGGTGAGCAGTTCTTC; CDR3aa: CASSPQRAGEQFF
d_gene: TRBD2; len: 14; v_gene: TRBV29-1; abundance: -; j_gene: TRBJ2-7; CDR3nt: TGCAGCGTCCGATCTAGCGGGAGTGTTGGCGAGCAGTACTTC; CDR3aa: CSVRSSGSVGEQYF
d_gene: -; len: 16; v_gene: TRBV10-3; abundance: once; j_gene: TRBJ2-1; CDR3nt: TGTGCCATCAGTGAGTCGATCGGCGGGACGTACAATGAGCAGTTCTTC; CDR3aa: CAISESIGGTYNEQFF
d_gene: -; len: 12; v_gene: TRBV7-9; abundance: few; j_gene: TRBJ1-1; CDR3nt: TGTGCCAGCCTTCAATTGAACACTGAAGCTTTCTTT; CDR3aa: CASLQLNTEAFF
d_gene: TRBD2; len: 16; v_gene: TRBV10-3; abundance: -; j_gene: TRBJ2-1; CDR3nt: TGTGCCATCAGTGAGTCGCGAGCGGGAGGGATGAATGAGCAGTTCTTC; CDR3aa: CAISESRAGGMNEQFF
d_gene: -; len: 14; v_gene: TRBV5-4; abundance: once; j_gene: TRBJ2-7; CDR3nt: TGTGCCAGCAGCTTCGGCCCACTAGGAACCGAGCAGTACTTC; CDR3aa: CASSFGPLGTEQYF
d_gene: -; len: 14; v_gene: TRBV18; abundance: -; j_gene: TRBJ2-3; CDR3nt: TGTGCCAGCTCACCACCCTTTTCCACAGATACGCAGTATTTT; CDR3aa: CASSPPFSTDTQYF
d_gene: TRBD2; len: 13; v_gene: TRBV7-9; abundance: -; j_gene: TRBJ2-5; CDR3nt: TGTGCCAGCAGAGTAGCGGGAGCGGAGACCCAGTACTTC; CDR3aa: CASRVAGAETQYF
d_gene: TRBD1; len: 15; v_gene: TRBV6-5; abundance: -; j_gene: TRBJ1-1; CDR3nt: TGTGCCAGCAGTTACGCCGGGACAGGGGGCACTGAAGCTTTCTTT; CDR3aa: CASSYAGTGGTEAFF
d_gene: -; len: 13; v_gene: TRBV2; abundance: -; j_gene: TRBJ1-5; CDR3nt: TGTGCCAGCAGTGAAGGGAGGGATCAGCCCCAGCATTTT; CDR3aa: CASSEGRDQPQHF
d_gene: -; len: 17; v_gene: TRBV6-1; abundance: -; j_gene: TRBJ2-2; CDR3nt: TGTGCCAGCAGTGAGGGTTTCGCAGGGTTTAACACCGGGGAGCTGTTTTTT; CDR3aa: CASSEGFAGFNTGELFF
d_gene: TRBD1; len: 19; v_gene: TRBV10-3; abundance: -; j_gene: TRBJ1-3; CDR3nt: TGTGCCATCAGGGGGACCGGACAGGGGTCGGGAACCTCTGGAAACACCATATATTTT; CDR3aa: CAIRGTGQGSGTSGNTIYF
d_gene: -; len: 15; v_gene: TRBV6-5; abundance: -; j_gene: TRBJ1-5; CDR3nt: TGTGCCAGCAGTTACTCGCAAGATGTGAGGCAGCCCCAGCATTTT; CDR3aa: CASSYSQDVRQPQHF
d_gene: -; len: 12; v_gene: TRBV19; abundance: -; j_gene: TRBJ1-2; CDR3nt: TGTGCCAGTACCCCAGGGAGGTATGGCTACACCTTC; CDR3aa: CASTPGRYGYTF
d_gene: -; len: 13; v_gene: TRBV6-1; abundance: few; j_gene: TRBJ2-5; CDR3nt: TGTGCCAGCAGTGAACTCCGGGTCGGAACCCAGTACTTC; CDR3aa: CASSELRVGTQYF
d_gene: TRBD2; len: 15; v_gene: TRBV2; abundance: -; j_gene: TRBJ2-7; CDR3nt: TGTGCCAGCAGTGAGATGACTAGCGGGAGCAATGAGCAGTACTTC; CDR3aa: CASSEMTSGSNEQYF
d_gene: TRBD1; len: 15; v_gene: TRBV10-2; abundance: -; j_gene: TRBJ2-7; CDR3nt: TGCGCCAGCAGTGAAACGACAGGGATTTTTAGCGAGCAGTACTTC; CDR3aa: CASSETTGIFSEQYF
d_gene: -; len: 13; v_gene: TRBV7-2; abundance: once; j_gene: TRBJ2-5; CDR3nt: TGTGCCAGCAGCTTAAGAGGCGGGGAGACCCAGTACTTC; CDR3aa: CASSLRGGETQYF
d_gene: -; len: 15; v_gene: TRBV6-5; abundance: -; j_gene: TRBJ2-7; CDR3nt: TGTGCCAGCAGTTACTCCGGCAGGAAACCCTACGAGCAGTACTTC; CDR3aa: CASSYSGRKPYEQYF
d_gene: -; len: 13; v_gene: TRBV27; abundance: -; j_gene: TRBJ2-5; CDR3nt: TGTGCCAGCAGTTTATCTCGCCAAGAGACCCAGTACTTC; CDR3aa: CASSLSRQETQYF
d_gene: -; len: 14; v_gene: TRBV7-8; abundance: -; j_gene: TRBJ1-5; CDR3nt: TGTGCCAGCAGCCACGGGCCGGGCAATCAGCCCCAGCATTTT; CDR3aa: CASSHGPGNQPQHF
d_gene: -; len: 15; v_gene: TRBV4-3; abundance: -; j_gene: TRBJ1-2; CDR3nt: TGCGCCAGCAGCCCCTCGCGTCACTGGGACTATGGCTACACCTTC; CDR3aa: CASSPSRHWDYGYTF
d_gene: TRBD2; len: 14; v_gene: TRBV7-9; abundance: -; j_gene: TRBJ2-7; CDR3nt: TGTGCCAGCAGCCGAGATGGACTAGCCTACGAGCAGTACTTC; CDR3aa: CASSRDGLAYEQYF
d_gene: -; len: 15; v_gene: TRBV7-9; abundance: -; j_gene: TRBJ2-7; CDR3nt: TGTGCCAGCAGCCGTCTGGAGGGGTCCTCGGAGGAGCAGTACTTC; CDR3aa: CASSRLEGSSEEQYF
d_gene: -; len: 15; v_gene: TRBV10-1; abundance: -; j_gene: TRBJ1-2; CDR3nt: TGCGCCAGCAGTGACGCTCGAGGCCGGGAAGAAGGCTACACCTTC; CDR3aa: CASSDARGREEGYTF
d_gene: -; len: 15; v_gene: TRBV6-6; abundance: few; j_gene: TRBJ2-4; CDR3nt: TGTGCCAGCCTGAGGGAGCGGGTGGGGAAGAACATTCAGTACTTC; CDR3aa: CASLRERVGKNIQYF
d_gene: -; len: 14; v_gene: TRBV4-1; abundance: -; j_gene: TRBJ2-3; CDR3nt: TGCGCCAGCAGCAAGGTAGTAGTTTCAGATACGCAGTATTTT; CDR3aa: CASSKVVVSDTQYF
d_gene: -; len: 14; v_gene: TRBV7-2; abundance: once; j_gene: TRBJ1-1; CDR3nt: TGTGCCAGCAGCTTAGGAGGGAGAATCACTGAAGCTTTCTTT; CDR3aa: CASSLGGRITEAFF
d_gene: -; len: 14; v_gene: TRBV5-8; abundance: -; j_gene: TRBJ1-1; CDR3nt: TGTGCCAGCAGCTTGGAGGCGGTGAACACTGAAGCTTTCTTT; CDR3aa: CASSLEAVNTEAFF